The subject of this entry is one TCR beta chain. The antigen is not known. Germline trimming cut 4 bases from V and 8 bases from J; bases unmatched to any gene: 7. The CDR3 covers 13 residues. Germline CDR1 and CDR2: MNHEY and SMNVEV (reference sequence). The sample comes from a study of lymphopenia after photon versus proton radiotherapy. Assay used: immunoSEQ multiplex PCR; TCRdb lists only in-frame clones, some missing. The profile shows roughly 150,000 clones, around 85% of them singletons. Study-wide results and caveats: After lymphocyte nadir, photon-treated repertoires showed oligoclonal expansion, especially CD8+ Temra.

Specimen: peripheral blood, collected from a patient treated with photon-based radiotherapy. The receptor comes from a man aged 50 to 59 with gastric cancer. The gene calls are TRBV27 and TRBJ1-2, with 7 bases fitting TRBD1. The CDR3 reads CASSSGQARGYTF. CDR3 nucleotides: TGTGCCAGCAGTTCCGGACAGGCAAGAGGCTACACCTTC.